The clone carrying this T cell receptor beta chain was counted at least ten times. Its antigen remains unknown. The CDR3 contains 11 residues. Germline V gene sequence: CDR1 SQVTM, CDR2 ANQGSEA. V was cut by 3 bases and J by 8 bases, with 10 bases left in between. The record originates from a study of blood T cells in healthy people across ages. Through a sample-barcoded 5' primer and a J-beta primer mix, a second PCR was run for roughly 7 to 11 cycles. Using its own MiXCR run on the 5' RACE reads, TCRdb lists one record per CDR3 protein. In the table there are hundreds of thousands of distinct CDR3 sequences, about 52% of which are singletons. General study findings and limits: Among long-lived donors, naive CD4+ cells were more numerous and diversity higher than in aged donors.

The rearrangement links TRBV29-1 to TRBJ1-2; unclear D gene. The sequence was collected from a woman in her fifties or sixties in good health. The sequencing sample was made of blood. The CDR3 DNA follows: TGCAGCGTTGATGGTGAATGGGGCTACACCTTC. As protein: CSVDGEWGYTF.